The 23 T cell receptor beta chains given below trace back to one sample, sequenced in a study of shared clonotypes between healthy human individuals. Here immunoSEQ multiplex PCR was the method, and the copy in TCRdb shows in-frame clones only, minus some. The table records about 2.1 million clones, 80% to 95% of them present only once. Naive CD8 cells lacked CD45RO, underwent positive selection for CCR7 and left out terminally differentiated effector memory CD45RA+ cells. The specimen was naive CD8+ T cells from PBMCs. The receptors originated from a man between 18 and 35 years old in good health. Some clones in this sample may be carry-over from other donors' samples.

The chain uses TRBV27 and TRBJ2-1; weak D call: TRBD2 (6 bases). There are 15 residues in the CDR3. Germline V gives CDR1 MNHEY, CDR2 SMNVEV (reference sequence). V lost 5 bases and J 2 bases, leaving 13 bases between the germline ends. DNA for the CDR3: TGTGCCAGCAGTAAAAGTGGGAGGCCCTACAATGAGCAGTTCTTC. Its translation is CASSKSGRPYNEQFF.

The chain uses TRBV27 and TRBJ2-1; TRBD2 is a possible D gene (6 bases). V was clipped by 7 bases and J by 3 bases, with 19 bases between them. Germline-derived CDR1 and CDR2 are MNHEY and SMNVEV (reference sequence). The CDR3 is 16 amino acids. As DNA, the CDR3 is TGTGCCAGCACCCCGGCCCCAGCGGGTCTCTACAATGAGCAGTTCTTC. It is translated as CASTPAPAGLYNEQFF.

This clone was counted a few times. DNA for the CDR3: TGTGCCTGGAGCGATGAGGAGCAGGGGGTTGATCAGCCCCAGCATTTT. This gives the protein CAWSDEEQGVDQPQHF. The rearrangement links TRBV30 to TRBJ1-5, with 7 bases fitting TRBD1. This CDR3 has 16 residues. CDR1 and CDR2 from the germline V gene are GTSNPN and SVGIG (reference sequence). V lost 3 bases and J lost 5; bases outside the gene matches: 13. Based on the CDR3 plus reference TRBV30 and TRBJ1-5, the full variable domain is SQTIHQWPATLVQPVGSPLSLECTVEGTSNPNLYWYRQAAGRGLQLLFYSVGIGQISSEVPQNLSASRPQDRQFILSSKKLLLSDSGFYLCAWSDEEQGVDQPQHFGDGTRLSIL.

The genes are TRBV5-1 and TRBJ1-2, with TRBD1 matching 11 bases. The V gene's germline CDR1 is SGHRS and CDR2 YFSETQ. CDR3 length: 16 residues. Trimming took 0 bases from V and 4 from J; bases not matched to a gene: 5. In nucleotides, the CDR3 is TGCGCCAGCAGCTTGGGTCCCGGGACAGGGGGCTATGGCTACACCTTC. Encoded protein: CASSLGPGTGGYGYTF.

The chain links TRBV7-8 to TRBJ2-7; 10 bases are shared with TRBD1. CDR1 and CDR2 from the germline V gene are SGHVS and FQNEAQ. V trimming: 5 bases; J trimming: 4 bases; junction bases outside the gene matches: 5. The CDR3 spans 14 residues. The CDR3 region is CASSADRGRYEQYF. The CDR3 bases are TGTGCCAGCAGCGCCGACAGGGGGCGGTACGAGCAGTACTTC.

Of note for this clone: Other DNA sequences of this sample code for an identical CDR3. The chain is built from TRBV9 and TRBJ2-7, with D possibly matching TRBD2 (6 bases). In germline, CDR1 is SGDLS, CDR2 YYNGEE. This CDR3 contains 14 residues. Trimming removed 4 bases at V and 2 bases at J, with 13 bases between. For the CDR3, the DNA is TGTGCCAGCAGCCCCGGGACTGATACCTACGAGCAGTACTTC. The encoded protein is CASSPGTDTYEQYF.

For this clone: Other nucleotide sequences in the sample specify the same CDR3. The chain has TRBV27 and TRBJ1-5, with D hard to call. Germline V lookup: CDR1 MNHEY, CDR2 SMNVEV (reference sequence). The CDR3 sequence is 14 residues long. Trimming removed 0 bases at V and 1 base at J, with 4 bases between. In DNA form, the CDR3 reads TGTGCCAGCAGTTTATCTGACAGCAATCAGCCCCAGCATTTT. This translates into CASSLSDSNQPQHF.

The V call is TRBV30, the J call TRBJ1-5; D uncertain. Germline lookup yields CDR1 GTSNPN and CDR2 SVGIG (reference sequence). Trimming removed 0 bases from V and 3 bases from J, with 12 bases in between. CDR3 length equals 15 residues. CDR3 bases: TGTGCCTGGAGTGTAAACGGCCGAGTCAATCAGCCCCAGCATTTT. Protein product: CAWSVNGRVNQPQHF.

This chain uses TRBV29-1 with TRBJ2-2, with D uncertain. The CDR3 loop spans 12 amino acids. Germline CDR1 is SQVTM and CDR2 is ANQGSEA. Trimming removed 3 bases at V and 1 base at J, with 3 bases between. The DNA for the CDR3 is TGCAGCGTTGAGGTGAACACCGGGGAGCTGTTTTTT. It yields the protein CSVEVNTGELFF.

The CDR3 bases are TGTGCCAGCAGTTTACCATTCGCGACAGATCACTCTGGGGCCAACGTCCTGACTTTC. This translates into CASSLPFATDHSGANVLTF. This sequence joins TRBV28 and TRBJ2-6, with D perhaps matching TRBD1 (5 bases). CDR3 size: 19 residues. V shed 2 bases and J shed 0 bases, with 17 bases lying between them. The germline gives CDR1 MDHEN, CDR2 SYDVKM.

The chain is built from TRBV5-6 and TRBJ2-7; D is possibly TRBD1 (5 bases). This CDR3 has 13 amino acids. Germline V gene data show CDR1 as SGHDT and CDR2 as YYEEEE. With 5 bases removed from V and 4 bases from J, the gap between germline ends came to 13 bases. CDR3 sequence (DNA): TGTGCCAGCAGTTTCGACAGAACGTACGAGCAGTACTTC. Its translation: CASSFDRTYEQYF.

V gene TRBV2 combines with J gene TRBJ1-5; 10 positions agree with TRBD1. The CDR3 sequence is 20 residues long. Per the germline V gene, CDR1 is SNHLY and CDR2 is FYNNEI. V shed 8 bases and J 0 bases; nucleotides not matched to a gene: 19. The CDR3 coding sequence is TGTGCCAGCTCTTCCCGGAGGGGGACAGGGGATGGAATTAGCAATCAGCCCCAGCATTTT. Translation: CASSSRRGTGDGISNQPQHF.

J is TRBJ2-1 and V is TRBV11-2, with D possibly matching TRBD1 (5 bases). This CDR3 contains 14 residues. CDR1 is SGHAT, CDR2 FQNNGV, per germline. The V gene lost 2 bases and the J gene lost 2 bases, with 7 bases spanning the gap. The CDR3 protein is CASSLMTAYNEQFF. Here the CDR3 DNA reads TGTGCCAGCAGCTTAATGACAGCCTACAATGAGCAGTTCTTC. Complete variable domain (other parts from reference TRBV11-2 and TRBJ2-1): EAGVAQSPRYKIIEKRQSVAFWCNPISGHATLYWYQQILGQGPKLLIQFQNNGVVDDSQLPKDRFSAERLKGVDSTLKIQPAKLEDSAVYLCASSLMTAYNEQFFGPGTRLTVL.

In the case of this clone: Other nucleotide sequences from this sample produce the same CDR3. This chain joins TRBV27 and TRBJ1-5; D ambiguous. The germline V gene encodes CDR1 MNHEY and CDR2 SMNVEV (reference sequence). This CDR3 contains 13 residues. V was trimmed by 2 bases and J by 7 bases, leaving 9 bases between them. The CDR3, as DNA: TGTGCCAGCAGTTTAAGAGTCGGCCAGCCCCAGCATTTT. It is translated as CASSLRVGQPQHF.

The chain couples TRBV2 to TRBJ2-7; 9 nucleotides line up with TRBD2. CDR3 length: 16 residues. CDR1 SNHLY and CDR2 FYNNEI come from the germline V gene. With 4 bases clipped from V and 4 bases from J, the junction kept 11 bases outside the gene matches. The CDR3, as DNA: TGTGCCAGCAGTGCCCCGATGAGCGGGAGGATTTACGAGCAGTACTTC. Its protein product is CASSAPMSGRIYEQYF.

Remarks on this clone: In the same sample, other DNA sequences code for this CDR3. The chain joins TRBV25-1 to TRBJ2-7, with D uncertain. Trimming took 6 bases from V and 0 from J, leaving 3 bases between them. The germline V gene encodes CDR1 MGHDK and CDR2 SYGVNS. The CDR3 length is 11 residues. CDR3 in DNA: TGTGCCAGCAGCCACTCCTACGAGCAGTACTTC. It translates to CASSHSYEQYF.

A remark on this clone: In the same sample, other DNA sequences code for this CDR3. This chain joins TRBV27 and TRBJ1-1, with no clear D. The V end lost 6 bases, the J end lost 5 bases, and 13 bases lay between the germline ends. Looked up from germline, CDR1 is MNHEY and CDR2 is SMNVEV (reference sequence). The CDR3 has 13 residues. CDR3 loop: CASSPRVGTEAFF. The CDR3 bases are TGTGCCAGCAGCCCGAGGGTAGGGACTGAAGCTTTCTTT.

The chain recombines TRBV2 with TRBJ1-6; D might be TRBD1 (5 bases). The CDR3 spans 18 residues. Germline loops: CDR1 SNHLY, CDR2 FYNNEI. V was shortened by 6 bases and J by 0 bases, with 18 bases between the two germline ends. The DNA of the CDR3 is TGTGCCAGCAGCCCCCTTCCGGCAGGGAGCTCCTATAATTCACCCCTCCACTTT. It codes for CASSPLPAGSSYNSPLHF.

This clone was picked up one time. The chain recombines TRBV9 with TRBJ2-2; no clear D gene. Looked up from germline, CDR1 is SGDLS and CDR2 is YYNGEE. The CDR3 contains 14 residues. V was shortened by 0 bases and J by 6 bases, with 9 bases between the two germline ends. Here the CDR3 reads CASSVAIGPGELFF. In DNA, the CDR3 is TGTGCCAGCAGCGTAGCAATTGGCCCCGGGGAGCTGTTTTTT.

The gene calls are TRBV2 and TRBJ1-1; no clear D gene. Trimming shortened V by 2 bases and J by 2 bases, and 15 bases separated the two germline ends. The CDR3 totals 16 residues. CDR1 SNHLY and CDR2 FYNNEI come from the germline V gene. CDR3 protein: CASSESPGLGNTEAFF. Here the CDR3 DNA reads TGTGCCAGCAGTGAATCCCCGGGCTTGGGAAACACTGAAGCTTTCTTT.

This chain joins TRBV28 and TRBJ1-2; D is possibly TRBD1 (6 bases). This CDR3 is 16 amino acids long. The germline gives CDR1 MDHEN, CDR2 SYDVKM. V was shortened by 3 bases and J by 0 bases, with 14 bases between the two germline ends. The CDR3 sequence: CASSFSWTVANYGYTF. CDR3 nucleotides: TGTGCCAGCAGTTTTTCCTGGACAGTAGCTAACTATGGCTACACCTTC.

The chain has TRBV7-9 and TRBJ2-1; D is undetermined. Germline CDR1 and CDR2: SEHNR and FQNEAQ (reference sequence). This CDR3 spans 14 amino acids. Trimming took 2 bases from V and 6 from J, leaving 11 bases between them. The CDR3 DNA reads TGTGCCAGCAGCTTATCTAGATTAGGCAATGAGCAGTTCTTC. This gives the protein CASSLSRLGNEQFF.

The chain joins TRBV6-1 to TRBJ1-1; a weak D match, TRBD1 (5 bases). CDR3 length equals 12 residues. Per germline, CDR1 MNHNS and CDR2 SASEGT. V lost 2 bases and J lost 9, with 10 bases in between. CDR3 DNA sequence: TGTGCCAGCAGTGAATATAGGGACCAAGCTTTCTTT. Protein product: CASSEYRDQAFF.